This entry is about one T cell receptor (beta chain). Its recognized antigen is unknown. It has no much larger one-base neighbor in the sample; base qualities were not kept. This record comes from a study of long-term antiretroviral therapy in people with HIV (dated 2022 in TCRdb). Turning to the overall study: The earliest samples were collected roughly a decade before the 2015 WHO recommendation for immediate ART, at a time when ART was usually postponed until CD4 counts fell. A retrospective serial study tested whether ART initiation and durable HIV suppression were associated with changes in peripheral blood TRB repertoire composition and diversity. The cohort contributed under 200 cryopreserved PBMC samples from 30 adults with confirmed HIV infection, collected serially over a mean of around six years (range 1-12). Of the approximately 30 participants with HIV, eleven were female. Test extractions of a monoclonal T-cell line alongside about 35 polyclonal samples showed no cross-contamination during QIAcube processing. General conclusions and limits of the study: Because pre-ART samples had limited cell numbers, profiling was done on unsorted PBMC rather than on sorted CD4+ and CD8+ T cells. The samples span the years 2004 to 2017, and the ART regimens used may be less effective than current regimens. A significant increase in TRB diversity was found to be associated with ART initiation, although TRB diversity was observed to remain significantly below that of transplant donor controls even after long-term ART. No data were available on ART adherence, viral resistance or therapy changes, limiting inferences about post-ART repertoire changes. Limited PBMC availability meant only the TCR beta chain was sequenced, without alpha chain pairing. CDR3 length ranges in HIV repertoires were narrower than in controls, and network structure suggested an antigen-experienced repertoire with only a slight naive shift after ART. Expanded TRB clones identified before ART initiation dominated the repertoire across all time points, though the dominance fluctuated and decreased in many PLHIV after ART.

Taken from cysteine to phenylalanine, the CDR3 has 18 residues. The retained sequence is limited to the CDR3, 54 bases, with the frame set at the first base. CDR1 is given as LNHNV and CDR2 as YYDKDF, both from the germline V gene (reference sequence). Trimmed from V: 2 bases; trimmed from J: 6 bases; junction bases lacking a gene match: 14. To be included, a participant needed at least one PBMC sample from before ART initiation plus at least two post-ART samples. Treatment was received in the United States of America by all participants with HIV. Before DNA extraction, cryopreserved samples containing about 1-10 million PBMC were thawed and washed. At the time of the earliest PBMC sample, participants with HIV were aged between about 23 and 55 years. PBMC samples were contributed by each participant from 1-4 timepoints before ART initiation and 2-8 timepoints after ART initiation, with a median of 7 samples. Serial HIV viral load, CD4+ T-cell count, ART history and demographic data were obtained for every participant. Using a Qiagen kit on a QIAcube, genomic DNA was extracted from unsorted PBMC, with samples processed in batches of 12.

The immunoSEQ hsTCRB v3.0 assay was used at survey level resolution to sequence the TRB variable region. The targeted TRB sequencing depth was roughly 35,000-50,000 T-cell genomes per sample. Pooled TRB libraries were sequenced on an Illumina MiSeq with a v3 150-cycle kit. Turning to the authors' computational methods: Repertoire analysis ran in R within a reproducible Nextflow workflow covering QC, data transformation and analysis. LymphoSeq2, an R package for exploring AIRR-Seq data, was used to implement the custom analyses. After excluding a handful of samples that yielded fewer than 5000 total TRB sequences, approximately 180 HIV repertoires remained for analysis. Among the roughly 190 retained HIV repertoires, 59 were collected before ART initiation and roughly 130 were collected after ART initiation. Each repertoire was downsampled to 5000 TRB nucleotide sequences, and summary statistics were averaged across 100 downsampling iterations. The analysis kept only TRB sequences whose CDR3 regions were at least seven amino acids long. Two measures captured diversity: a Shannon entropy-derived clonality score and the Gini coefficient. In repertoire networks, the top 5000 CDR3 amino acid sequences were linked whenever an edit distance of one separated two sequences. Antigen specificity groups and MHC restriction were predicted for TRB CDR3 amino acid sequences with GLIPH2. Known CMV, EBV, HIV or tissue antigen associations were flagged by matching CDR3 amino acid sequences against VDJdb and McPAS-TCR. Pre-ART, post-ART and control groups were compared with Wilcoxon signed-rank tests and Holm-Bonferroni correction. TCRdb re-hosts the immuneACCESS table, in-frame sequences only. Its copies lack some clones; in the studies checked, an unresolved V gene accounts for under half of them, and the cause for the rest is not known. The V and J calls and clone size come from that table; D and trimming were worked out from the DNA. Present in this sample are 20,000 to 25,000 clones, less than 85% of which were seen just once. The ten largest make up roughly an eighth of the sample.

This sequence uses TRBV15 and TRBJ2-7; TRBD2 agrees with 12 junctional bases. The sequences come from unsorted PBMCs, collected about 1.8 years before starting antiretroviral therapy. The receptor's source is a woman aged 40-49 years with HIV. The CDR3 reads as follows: CATSRKLAGGTLNREQYF. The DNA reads TGTGCCACCAGCAGAAAACTAGCGGGAGGCACCCTTAATCGCGAGCAGTACTTC.